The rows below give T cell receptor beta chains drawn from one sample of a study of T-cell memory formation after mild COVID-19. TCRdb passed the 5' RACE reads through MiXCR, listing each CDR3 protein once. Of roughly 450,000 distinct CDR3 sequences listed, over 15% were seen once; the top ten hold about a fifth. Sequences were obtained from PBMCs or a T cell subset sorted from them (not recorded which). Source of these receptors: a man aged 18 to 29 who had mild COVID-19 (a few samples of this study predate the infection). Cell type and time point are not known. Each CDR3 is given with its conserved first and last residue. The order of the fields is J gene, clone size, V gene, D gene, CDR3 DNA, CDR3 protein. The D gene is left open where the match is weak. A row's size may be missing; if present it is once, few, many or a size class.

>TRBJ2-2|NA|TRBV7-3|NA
TGTGCCAGCAGCTTAAACTGGAACACCGGGGAGCTGTTTTTT
CASSLNWNTGELFF
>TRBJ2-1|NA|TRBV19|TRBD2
TGTGCCAGTATACCACATAGCGGGGGCTCCTACAATGAGCAGTTCTTC
CASIPHSGGSYNEQFF
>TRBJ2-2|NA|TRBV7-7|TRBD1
TGTGCCAGCAGCTCGACAGGGGGGGAGCTGTTTTTT
CASSSTGGELFF
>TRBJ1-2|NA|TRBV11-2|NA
TGTGCCAGCAGCTTAGAAGGTTCCCAGCAAGCTACTTTCTATGGCTACACCTTC
CASSLEGSQQATFYGYTF
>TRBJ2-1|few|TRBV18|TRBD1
TGTGCCAGCTCAGGGACAGGGGGCCGGGAGCAGTTCTTC
CASSGTGGREQFF
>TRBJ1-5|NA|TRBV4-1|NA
TGCGCCAGCAGCCAAGGTACGGGGGCACGTCAGCCCCAGCATTTT
CASSQGTGARQPQHF
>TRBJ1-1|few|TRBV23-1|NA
TGCGCCAGCGATAGAGGCAGGAACACTGAAGCTTTCTTT
CASDRGRNTEAFF
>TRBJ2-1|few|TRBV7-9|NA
TGTGCCAGCAGCTATCAAAACAATGAGCAGTTCTTC
CASSYQNNEQFF
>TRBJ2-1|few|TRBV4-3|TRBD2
TGCGCCAGCAGCCAAGATCCCCGGGGGGGGGAGCAGTTCTTC
CASSQDPRGGEQFF
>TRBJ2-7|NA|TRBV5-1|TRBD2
TGCGCCAGTACAGGGACTAGCACCTACGAGCAGTACTTC
CASTGTSTYEQYF
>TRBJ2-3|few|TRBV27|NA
TGTGCCAGCAGTTTACGCCAGACGGTAGTCCGAGATACGCAGTATTTT
CASSLRQTVVRDTQYF
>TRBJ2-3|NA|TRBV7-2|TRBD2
TGTGCCAGCAGCTTAGAGTCTAGCGGGTCGCAGTATTTT
CASSLESSGSQYF
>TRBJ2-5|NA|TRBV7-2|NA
TGTGCCAGCAGCCCCAAATTGATGACCCAGTACTTC
CASSPKLMTQYF
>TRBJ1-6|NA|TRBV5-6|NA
TGTGCCAGCAGCTTTAGGTTCCCCCTCGGTTCACCCCTCCACTTT
CASSFRFPLGSPLHF
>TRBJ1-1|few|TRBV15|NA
TGTGCCACCAGCAGAGATCTGGCGAACACTGAAGCTTTCTTT
CATSRDLANTEAFF
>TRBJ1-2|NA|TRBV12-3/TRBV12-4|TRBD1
TGTGCCAGCAGACCAGCCGCCGGGACAGGGTATGGCTACACCTTC
CASRPAAGTGYGYTF
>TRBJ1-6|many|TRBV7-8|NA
TGTGCCAGCAGCTACAACAGCGATTCACCCCTCCACTTT
CASSYNSDSPLHF
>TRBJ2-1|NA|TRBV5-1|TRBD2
TGCGCCAGCAGCTTGGCAGCGGGGGCCCACAATGAGCAGTTCTTC
CASSLAAGAHNEQFF
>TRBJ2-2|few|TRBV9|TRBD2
TGTGCCAGCAGCCCGGGACTAGCGGGGGGGTGGAACACCGGGGAGCTGTTTTTT
CASSPGLAGGWNTGELFF
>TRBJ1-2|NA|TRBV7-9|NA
TGTGCCAGCAGCTTAGTCTCCAGACACAACTATGGCTACACCTTC
CASSLVSRHNYGYTF
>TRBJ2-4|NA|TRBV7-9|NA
TGTGCCAGCAGCTCGGACCTAGGGGGGGACATTCAGTACTTC
CASSSDLGGDIQYF
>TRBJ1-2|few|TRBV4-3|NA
TGCGCCAGCAGCCCGACGGACGGCTATGGCTACACCTTC
CASSPTDGYGYTF
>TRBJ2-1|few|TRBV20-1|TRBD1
TGCAGTGCTAGAGATGGACAGGGGTTCTACAATGAGCAGTTCTTC
CSARDGQGFYNEQFF
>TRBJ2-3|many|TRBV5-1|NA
TGTGCCAGCAGTTTGGTGGCAGATACGCAGTATTTT
CASSLVADTQYF
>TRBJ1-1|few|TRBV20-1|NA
TGCAGTGCTAGTTTTGGAGGAAGCACTGAAGCTTTCTTT
CSASFGGSTEAFF
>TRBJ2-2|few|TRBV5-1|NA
TGCGCCAGCAGCCCCGGACAGACCGTCGGGGAGCTGTTTTTT
CASSPGQTVGELFF
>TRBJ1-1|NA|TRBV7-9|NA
TGTGCCAGCAGCTATGACGACACTGAAGCTTTCTTT
CASSYDDTEAFF
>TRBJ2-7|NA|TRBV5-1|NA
TGCGCCAGCAGCGACGGACAGCCCTTCTACGAGCAGTACTTC
CASSDGQPFYEQYF
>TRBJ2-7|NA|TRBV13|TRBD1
TGTGCCAGCAGCCCTATTCCGGGACAGGGGGCCTACGAGCAGTACTTC
CASSPIPGQGAYEQYF
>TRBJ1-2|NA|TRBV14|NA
TGTGCCAGCAGCCGCTCTTGGACAGCCAGCACTGGCTACACCTTC
CASSRSWTASTGYTF
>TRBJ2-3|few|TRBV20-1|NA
TGCAGTGCTAGAGCGTACGATACGCAGTATTTT
CSARAYDTQYF
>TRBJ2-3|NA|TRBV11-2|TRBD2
TGTGCCAGCAGCGTTTTTGGGCCAGCGGGGGATTCACGCGATACGCAGTATTTT
CASSVFGPAGDSRDTQYF
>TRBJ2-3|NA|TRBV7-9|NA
TGTGCCAGCAGCACTCGACAGTCCGATACGCAGTATTTT
CASSTRQSDTQYF
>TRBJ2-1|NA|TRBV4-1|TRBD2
TGCGCCAGCAGCCAGCAAACTAGCGCGGATGAGCAGTTCTTC
CASSQQTSADEQFF
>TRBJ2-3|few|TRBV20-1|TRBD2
TGCAGTGTCCGAGCGGGGACTAGCACAGATACGCAGTATTTT
CSVRAGTSTDTQYF
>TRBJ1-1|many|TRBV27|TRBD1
TGTGCCAGCAGTAGCGCCGGGACAGGGTATCCTGAAGCTTTCTTT
CASSSAGTGYPEAFF
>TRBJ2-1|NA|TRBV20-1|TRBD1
TGCAGTGCCCCGACAGGGGGCAGGAAAGATGAGCAGTTCTTC
CSAPTGGRKDEQFF
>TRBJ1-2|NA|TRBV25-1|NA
TGTGCCAGCAGTGATTGGGGAATAGATGGCTACACCTTC
CASSDWGIDGYTF
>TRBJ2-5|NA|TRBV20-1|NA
TGCAGTGCTAAGCACGGGTCCTCGCAAGAGACCCAGTACTTC
CSAKHGSSQETQYF
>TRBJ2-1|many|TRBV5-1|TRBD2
TGCGCCAGCAGCCCCGGGGGGGGCTACAATGAGCAGTTCTTC
CASSPGGGYNEQFF